The 29 T cell receptor beta chains below all came from one sample that was sequenced in a study of OX40 agonist ivuxolimab in advanced cancers. The receptor library was made with the immunoSEQ multiplex PCR assay. The source is immuneACCESS, and TCRdb retained only in-frame sequences with V and J called. Part of the clones is not carried over; for the studies checked, unresolved V genes explain less than half of this, and the remainder is unexplained. In this sample the table shows around 30,000 clones, around nine tenths of which occur a single time. 35% to 40% of the sample is taken by the ten largest. The sequenced sample was CD4+ or CD8+ T cells sorted from blood, obtained in a trial of the OX40 agonist ivuxolimab. Every receptor here comes from an adult with an advanced solid tumor such as melanoma, head and neck, liver or kidney cancer.

The chain recombines TRBV7-9 with TRBJ2-1, with D unclear. CDR3 length: 13 amino acids. CDR1 is SEHNR and CDR2 is FQNEAQ in the germline V gene (reference sequence). V was shortened by 5 bases and J by 8 bases, with 13 bases between the two germline ends. CDR3 bases: TGTGCCAGCAGCGTTTCACTACGGGATGAGCAGTTCTTC. Translation gives CASSVSLRDEQFF. The full variable domain, in which reference TRBV7-9 and TRBJ2-1 provide the parts outside the CDR3, is DTGVSQNPRHKITKRGQNVTFRCDPISEHNRLYWYRQTLGQGPEFLTYFQNEAQLEKSRLLSDRFSAERPKGSFSTLEIQRTEQGDSAMYLCASSVSLRDEQFFGPGTRLTVL.

The chain combines TRBV28 with TRBJ1-2, with 12 bases aligning to TRBD1. V lost 6 bases and J lost 4; bases outside the gene matches: 6. The CDR3 length is 15 residues. From germline, CDR1 is MDHEN and CDR2 SYDVKM. The CDR3 loop is CASRRGTGGSYGYTF. The CDR3, as DNA: TGTGCCAGCAGACGAGGGACAGGGGGCTCCTATGGCTACACCTTC.

The chain combines TRBV5-5 with TRBJ2-7; D gene ambiguous. V lost 4 bases, J lost 5 bases, and 22 bases lay in between. This CDR3 spans 16 amino acids. Germline CDR1 SGHKS, CDR2 YYEKEE (reference sequence). CDR3 residues: CASSQTEDFPTHEQYF. The CDR3 region has the DNA TGTGCCAGCAGCCAAACCGAGGATTTTCCCACCCACGAGCAGTACTTC.

V usage is TRBV13 and J usage is TRBJ2-7; D possibly corresponds to TRBD1 (5 bases). Looked up from germline, CDR1 is PRHDT and CDR2 is FYEKMQ (reference sequence). Trimming stripped 5 bases from V and 5 bases from J, with 16 bases between. The CDR3 has 14 residues. The CDR3 loop is CASSPAGKWDEQYF. CDR3 DNA sequence: TGTGCCAGCAGCCCCGCAGGGAAGTGGGACGAGCAGTACTTC.

CDR3 coding DNA: TGTGCCACCAGCGGCCTAGCGGGCCGGTCCACAGATACGCAGTATTTT. This translates into CATSGLAGRSTDTQYF. The chain joins TRBV15 to TRBJ2-3, with 8 bases lining up with TRBD2. CDR3 size: 16 residues. J was trimmed by 2 bases and V by 5 bases; bases with no gene match: 9. The V gene's germline CDR1 is LNHNV and CDR2 YYDKDF (reference sequence).

The chain has TRBV19 and TRBJ2-5; 9 nucleotides line up with TRBD1. The junction had 7 bases not matched to a gene; V was cut back by 3 bases and J by 5 bases. The CDR3 consists of 15 residues. CDR1 and CDR2 from the germline V gene are LNHDA and SQIVND (reference sequence). DNA for the CDR3: TGTGCCAGTAGTATTGGGGACAGGGTCGGGGAGACCCAGTACTTC. Translated: CASSIGDRVGETQYF.

The chain joins TRBV4-2 to TRBJ2-1; 13 positions match TRBD2. J was trimmed by 2 bases and V by 5 bases; bases with no gene match: 9. This CDR3 is 18 amino acids long. CDR1 and CDR2 from the germline V gene are LGHNA and YNFKEQ. The CDR3 DNA follows: TGTGCCAGCAGCGAAAGACTAGCGGGGGGCCCAACCTACAATGAGCAGTTCTTC. Translating gives CASSERLAGGPTYNEQFF.

V and J are TRBV27 and TRBJ2-1; 10 nucleotides agree with TRBD1. CDR1 is MNHEY and CDR2 is SMNVEV in the germline V gene (reference sequence). Trimming cost V 9 bases and J 7 bases; bases outside gene matches: 6. CDR3 length: 13 amino acids. The CDR3 is CASSGQGKNEQFF. CDR3 coding DNA: TGTGCCAGTTCGGGACAGGGGAAAAATGAGCAGTTCTTC.

The chain couples TRBV19 to TRBJ2-2; D not resolved. The CDR3 consists of 14 residues. The germline gives CDR1 LNHDA, CDR2 SQIVND (reference sequence). V was cut by 3 bases and J by 2 bases, with 7 bases left in between. CDR3 DNA sequence: TGTGCCAGTAGTATCGCATTTAACACCGGGGAGCTGTTTTTT. Its translation: CASSIAFNTGELFF.

This chain joins TRBV27 and TRBJ2-7; weak D call: TRBD2 (5 bases). CDR3 size: 11 residues. Germline V gene data show CDR1 as MNHEY and CDR2 as SMNVEV (reference sequence). V shed 2 bases and J shed 6 bases, with 5 bases lying between them. CDR3 sequence (DNA): TGTGCCAGCAGTTTAGGGAGCGAGCAGTACTTC. Encoded protein: CASSLGSEQYF.

CDR3 in DNA: TGTGCCAGCTCCGGAGAAGACTTGAATGAGCAGTTCTTC. Translated, it gives CASSGEDLNEQFF. The chain joins TRBV6-6 to TRBJ2-1; no clear D. Germline CDR1 reads MNHNY; CDR2 reads SVGAGI (reference sequence). V dropped 8 bases and J dropped 7 bases, with 15 bases sitting between them. CDR3 length equals 13 residues.

This rearrangement joins TRBV29-1 to TRBJ2-1, with D perhaps matching TRBD1 (5 bases). The CDR3 has 14 residues. Germline lookup yields CDR1 SQVTM and CDR2 ANQGSEA. V was cut by 8 bases and J by 9 bases, with 23 bases left in between. CDR3 residues: CSFAHGAGIAEQFF. The CDR3 bases are TGCAGCTTTGCCCATGGGGCAGGTATCGCTGAGCAGTTCTTC.

V and J are TRBV11-3 and TRBJ2-2; 11 bases align to TRBD1. From germline, CDR1 is SGHNT and CDR2 YENEEA. The CDR3 totals 17 residues. V shed 3 bases and J 3 bases; nucleotides not matched to a gene: 6. CDR3 sequence reads: CASSFHPGQGDTGELFF. The CDR3 region has the DNA TGTGCCAGCAGCTTCCACCCGGGACAGGGGGACACCGGGGAGCTGTTTTTT. Full variable domain (outside the CDR3, taken from reference TRBV11-3 and TRBJ2-2): EAGVVQSPRYKIIEKKQPVAFWCNPISGHNTLYWYLQNLGQGPELLIRYENEEAVDDSQLPKDRFSAERLKGVDSTLKIQPAELGDSAVYLCASSFHPGQGDTGELFFGEGSRLTVL.

This clone appeared a single time. This chain uses TRBV5-6 with TRBJ1-3; TRBD1 agrees at 9 bases. This CDR3 spans 17 amino acids. The junction had 10 bases not matched to a gene; V was cut back by 2 bases and J by 4 bases. In germline, CDR1 is SGHDT, CDR2 YYEEEE. CDR3 protein: CASSFSVLTGGGNTIYF. In DNA form, the CDR3 reads TGTGCCAGCAGCTTTTCTGTTCTCACAGGGGGCGGAAACACCATATATTTT.

The rearrangement uses TRBV7-9 and TRBJ2-7, with a tentative D call TRBD1 (6 bases). V lost 5 bases and J 2 bases, leaving 13 bases between the germline ends. CDR1 SEHNR and CDR2 FQNEAQ come from the germline V gene (reference sequence). The CDR3 consists of 14 residues. CDR3 protein: CASSPQGNPYEQYF. CDR3 in DNA: TGTGCCAGCAGCCCTCAGGGGAACCCCTACGAGCAGTACTTC.

This chain uses TRBV11-1 with TRBJ2-5; 7 nucleotides line up with TRBD2. The CDR3 is 16 amino acids. V lost 4 bases and J lost 2; bases outside the gene matches: 10. From germline, CDR1 is SGHAT and CDR2 FQDESV (reference sequence). The CDR3 DNA sequence: TGTGCCAGCAGCTCTAGATTGGTGCGGGGGCAAGAGACCCAGTACTTC. Translated, it gives CASSSRLVRGQETQYF.

The V gene is TRBV27, the J gene TRBJ2-7; TRBD2 matches 10 bases. The CDR3 consists of 16 residues. Germline-derived CDR1 and CDR2 are MNHEY and SMNVEV (reference sequence). V lost 6 bases to trimming and J lost 4 bases; unmatched junction nucleotides: 12. This CDR3 is CASSLDASGGSYEQYF. The DNA for the CDR3 is TGTGCCAGCAGCCTGGACGCTAGCGGGGGTAGTTACGAGCAGTACTTC.

This clone has only one observation. The V gene is TRBV29-1, the J gene TRBJ2-7, with 11 bases matching TRBD1. This CDR3 has 15 amino acids. Germline assignment: CDR1 SQVTM and CDR2 ANQGSEA. With 1 base clipped from V and 6 bases from J, the junction kept 8 bases outside the gene matches. CDR3 sequence (DNA): TGCAGCGTTGAAGCGCCTACCGGGACAGGGGGCGAGCAGTACTTC. Protein product: CSVEAPTGTGGEQYF.

This chain uses TRBV4-1 with TRBJ2-7; D gene uncertain. V shed 1 base and J shed 6 bases, with 7 bases lying between them. The CDR3 is 12 residues long. Germline V gives CDR1 MGHRA, CDR2 YSYEKL. CDR3 in amino acids: CASSQGWGEQYF. CDR3 coding DNA: TGCGCCAGCAGCCAAGGCTGGGGCGAGCAGTACTTC.

V is TRBV4-2 and J is TRBJ2-2; D uncertain. The V gene lost 3 bases and the J gene lost 7 bases, with 6 bases spanning the gap. Germline assignment: CDR1 LGHNA and CDR2 YNFKEQ. This CDR3 has 12 residues. As DNA, the CDR3 is TGTGCCAGCAGCCAGTTGGACGGGGAGCTGTTTTTT. This translates into CASSQLDGELFF.

This chain connects TRBV28 to TRBJ2-2, with 7 bases fitting TRBD2. J lost 2 bases, V lost 3 bases, and 9 bases had no gene match. Germline lookup yields CDR1 MDHEN and CDR2 SYDVKM. This CDR3 is 17 amino acids long. Here the CDR3 reads CASSFPMASGNTGELFF. The CDR3 coding sequence is TGTGCCAGCAGTTTCCCGATGGCTAGCGGAAACACCGGGGAGCTGTTTTTT.

This clone was seen only once. The chain links TRBV4-1 to TRBJ2-2; D is possibly TRBD2 (6 bases). V shed 1 base and J shed 7 bases, with 10 bases lying between them. The germline V gene has CDR1 MGHRA and CDR2 YSYEKL. The CDR3 consists of 14 residues. The CDR3 region has the DNA TGCGCCAGCAGCCAAGCCAGGCGGGGCGGGGAGCTGTTTTTT. Its protein is CASSQARRGGELFF.

J is TRBJ2-1 and V is TRBV6-6, with D possibly TRBD2 on 5 matching bases. V shed 6 bases and J shed 0 bases, with 12 bases lying between them. In germline, CDR1 is MNHNY, CDR2 SVGAGI (reference sequence). This CDR3 region has 15 residues. CDR3 region: CASRPRGSSYNEQFF. CDR3 sequence (DNA): TGTGCCAGCAGACCCCGGGGTAGCTCCTACAATGAGCAGTTCTTC.

This clone came up a few times. The chain joins TRBV13 to TRBJ2-5; D is unclear. Per the germline V gene, CDR1 is PRHDT and CDR2 is FYEKMQ (reference sequence). V lost 2 bases and J lost 0, with 1 base in between. The CDR3 has 12 amino acids. The CDR3 sequence: CASSLNQETQYF. The CDR3 DNA sequence: TGTGCCAGCAGCTTAAACCAAGAGACCCAGTACTTC.

V and J are TRBV9 and TRBJ2-6, with D uncertain. The V gene's germline CDR1 is SGDLS and CDR2 YYNGEE. Trimming took 4 bases from V and 4 from J, leaving 12 bases between them. The CDR3 has 15 amino acids. The CDR3 region is CASSPDGAGANVLTF. The CDR3 DNA sequence: TGTGCCAGCAGCCCCGATGGAGCCGGGGCCAACGTCCTGACTTTC.

V gene TRBV29-1 combines with J gene TRBJ1-5; maybe TRBD1 (5 bases). The V end was cut by 6 bases, the J end by 0 bases, with 9 bases between. This CDR3 contains 13 residues. Per germline, CDR1 SQVTM and CDR2 ANQGSEA. For the CDR3, the DNA is TGCAGCGTGGGGGGGGGTAGCAATCAGCCCCAGCATTTT. Protein: CSVGGGSNQPQHF.

CDR3 region: CASSANVHEQFF. CDR3 DNA sequence: TGTGCCAGCAGCGCCAATGTCCATGAGCAGTTCTTC. This chain uses TRBV9 with TRBJ2-1; D gene unclear. This CDR3 comprises 12 residues. Germline lookup yields CDR1 SGDLS and CDR2 YYNGEE. V lost 3 bases to trimming and J lost 8 bases, with 9 bases between them. The whole variable domain, filled in from reference TRBV9 and TRBJ2-1, reads DSGVTQTPKHLITATGQRVTLRCSPRSGDLSVYWYQQSLDQGLQFLIQYYNGEERAKGNILERFSAQQFPDLHSELNLSSLELGDSALYFCASSANVHEQFFGPGTRLTVL.

The CDR3 spells CASSLASEDEQFF. DNA of the CDR3: TGTGCCAGCAGCTTGGCCTCGGAGGATGAGCAGTTCTTC. The J gene is TRBJ2-1, the V gene TRBV5-4; TRBD2 might be the D (5 bases). The CDR3 consists of 13 residues. Trimming stripped 0 bases from V and 8 bases from J, with 9 bases between. Germline-derived CDR1 and CDR2 are SGHNT and YYREEE (reference sequence).

The V and J genes are TRBV13 and TRBJ2-3; D is unclear. This CDR3 is 13 amino acids long. From germline, CDR1 is PRHDT and CDR2 FYEKMQ (reference sequence). The V gene lost 6 bases and the J gene lost 0 bases, with 7 bases spanning the gap. This CDR3 is CASRQTSTDTQYF. The CDR3, as DNA: TGTGCCAGCAGACAGACTAGCACAGATACGCAGTATTTT.